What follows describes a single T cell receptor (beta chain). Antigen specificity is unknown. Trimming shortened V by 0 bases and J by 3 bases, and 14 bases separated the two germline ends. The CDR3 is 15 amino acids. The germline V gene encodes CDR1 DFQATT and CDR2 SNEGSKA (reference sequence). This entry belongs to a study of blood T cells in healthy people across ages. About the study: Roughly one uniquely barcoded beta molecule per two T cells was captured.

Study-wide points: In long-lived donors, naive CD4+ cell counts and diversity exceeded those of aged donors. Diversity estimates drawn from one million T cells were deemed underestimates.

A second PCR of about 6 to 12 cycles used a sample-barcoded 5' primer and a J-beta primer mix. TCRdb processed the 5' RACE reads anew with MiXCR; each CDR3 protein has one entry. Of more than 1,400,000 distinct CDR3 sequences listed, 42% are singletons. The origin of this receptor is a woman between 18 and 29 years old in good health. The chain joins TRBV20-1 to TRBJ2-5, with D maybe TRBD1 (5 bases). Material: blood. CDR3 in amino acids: CSARDVRQGEETQYF. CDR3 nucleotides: TGCAGTGCTAGAGATGTAAGGCAGGGCGAAGAGACCCAGTACTTC.